Each of the 5 T cell receptor beta chains below was sequenced from the same sample in a study of blood T cell repertoires in COVID-19. Here immunoSEQ multiplex PCR was the method, and the copy in TCRdb shows in-frame clones only, minus some. The sample holds 88,000 or so clones; about 85% are singletons and the top ten take 8.5% to 10%. The sample comprised peripheral blood. These TCRs come from a human donor in a cohort sampled during active COVID-19.

The rearrangement uses TRBV2 and TRBJ2-3; perhaps TRBD1 as D (6 bases). CDR3 length: 17 residues. Germline V CDR1 and CDR2: SNHLY, FYNNEI. Trimming stripped 6 bases from V and 0 bases from J, with 19 bases between. CDR3 coding DNA: TGTGCCAGCAGGCGCCGGACAGATTGGGGTAGCACAGATACGCAGTATTTT. Its translation is CASRRRTDWGSTDTQYF.

The rearrangement joins TRBV6-5 to TRBJ1-3, with a possible D match to TRBD1 (6 bases). Trimming shortened V by 8 bases and J by 2 bases, and 10 bases separated the two germline ends. The CDR3 extends over 13 amino acids. The germline V gene has CDR1 MNHEY and CDR2 SVGAGI. The CDR3 DNA follows: TGTGCCAGCCACAGGGAAACTGGAAACACCATATATTTT. Protein sequence: CASHRETGNTIYF.

This clone has just one count. The V gene is TRBV11-2, the J gene TRBJ1-3, with D possibly TRBD1 on 6 matching bases. Trimming pared 3 bases from V and 7 bases from J, leaving 10 bases between. Germline CDR1 and CDR2: SGHAT and FQNNGV. The CDR3 loop spans 13 amino acids. CDR3 DNA sequence: TGTGCCAGCAGCTTCCCTACAGGGAACACCATATATTTT. Its protein is CASSFPTGNTIYF.

The chain links TRBV2 to TRBJ2-3, with TRBD2 matching over 12 bases. The CDR3 length is 17 residues. The germline V gene encodes CDR1 SNHLY and CDR2 FYNNEI. The V segment lost 5 bases and the J segment 1 base; nucleotides outside the gene matches: 7. The CDR3 sequence: CASSPLAGGLGTDTQYF. Written as DNA, the CDR3 is TGTGCCAGCAGTCCCCTAGCGGGGGGGCTCGGCACAGATACGCAGTATTTT. The full variable domain, in which reference TRBV2 and TRBJ2-3 provide the parts outside the CDR3, is EPEVTQTPSHQVTQMGQEVILRCVPISNHLYFYWYRQILGQKVEFLVSFYNNEISEKSEIFDDQFSVERPDGSNFTLKIRSTKLEDSAMYFCASSPLAGGLGTDTQYFGPGTRLTVL.

The chain carries TRBV5-1 and TRBJ2-1; 12 bases line up with TRBD2. The germline gives CDR1 SGHRS, CDR2 YFSETQ. After removal of 5 bases from V and 5 bases from J, the junction contained 2 bases not matched to a gene. This CDR3 comprises 14 residues. The CDR3 loop reads CASSLAGGDNEQFF. The CDR3 DNA reads as TGCGCCAGCAGTCTAGCGGGAGGGGACAATGAGCAGTTCTTC.